This T cell receptor (beta chain) was retrieved from a study of graft-versus-host responses after intestinal transplantation. Study-level background: All recipients were transplanted with multivisceral, liver-intestinal, or isolated intestinal grafts. Study-level results: Analysis identified GvH clones in recipient marrow, with some appearing first in ileum or blood.

For this clone: Its target is unknown.

The method was immunoSEQ multiplex PCR; TCRdb's version includes in-frame clones alone and lacks a portion of them. The data contain around 76,000 clones, around 95% of them singletons. The CDR3 has 15 amino acids. The ends were cut back, 5 bases at V and 2 bases at J, with 16 bases in the middle. CDR1 is MNHEY, CDR2 SMNVEV, per germline (reference sequence). The receptor was derived from a human donor who received an intestinal transplant. The source material was unstimulated CD8+ T cells sorted from spleen or lymph node cells, sampled before intestinal transplant. This rearrangement joins TRBV27 to TRBJ2-7, with D perhaps matching TRBD2 (5 bases). The CDR3 here is CASSLDPGITYEQYF. The CDR3 DNA follows: TGTGCCAGCAGTCTTGACCCCGGGATAACCTACGAGCAGTACTTC.